This entry concerns a single T cell receptor (beta chain). Its specificity is unknown. Sequencing was performed with immunoSEQ multiplex PCR; in TCRdb, only in-frame clones are kept and a portion is missing. Here the sample spans 120,000 to 150,000 clones, 80% to 95% being singletons. The V segment lost 5 bases and the J segment 3 bases; nucleotides outside the gene matches: 11. CDR1 is LGHDT, CDR2 YNNKEL, per germline (reference sequence). The CDR3 loop spans 17 amino acids. The data are from a study of T cell responses to AZD1222 COVID-19 vaccine. Points from the study as a whole: Increased Spike-specific TCR breadth and depth were observed after two AZD1222 doses.

Here the sequenced sample was peripheral blood, taken on day 0 of AZD1222 vaccination. The V and J genes are TRBV3-1 (or the pseudogene TRBV3-2) and TRBJ2-7; 12 positions agree with TRBD2. The receptor comes from an adult in good health. The CDR3 nucleotides read TGTGCCAGCAGCGGTTCAAGGACTAGCGGGAACCTCTACGAGCAGTACTTC. It yields the protein CASSGSRTSGNLYEQYF.